The 3 T cell receptor beta chains below were found in one sample sequenced in a study of blood T cell repertoires in COVID-19 (dated by TCRdb to about 2020). Libraries were prepared through the immunoSEQ multiplex PCR assay. TCRdb re-hosts the immuneACCESS table, in-frame sequences only. Its copies lack some clones; in the studies checked, an unresolved V gene accounts for under half of them, and the cause for the rest is not known. A total of 350,000 to 450,000 clones appear in this sample, approximately 89% of them only once. The ten largest account for about 1.8% of the sample. The sequencing input was PBMCs or T cells enriched from blood (not recorded which). The receptors were gathered from a woman aged 25-40 years who had recovered from COVID-19.

The DNA of the CDR3 is TGCGCCACAAAAGCAGGGGAAGGATACAATGAGCAGTTCTTC. Its protein product is CATKAGEGYNEQFF. The chain combines TRBV4-1 with TRBJ2-1, with a possible D match to TRBD1 (6 bases). The CDR3 sequence is 14 residues long. V was pared by 10 bases and J by 4 bases, with 17 bases between. The germline CDR1 and CDR2 sequences are MGHRA and YSYEKL.

The V gene is TRBV2, the J gene TRBJ1-2, with D tentatively TRBD1 (6 bases). V gave up 5 bases and J gave up 8 bases, with 24 bases separating them. The V gene's germline CDR1 is SNHLY and CDR2 FYNNEI. CDR3 length equals 16 residues. The CDR3 nucleotides are TGTGCCAGCAGTCCCACGTACTACAGGGAGGGAGTAGGCTACACCTTC. It yields the protein CASSPTYYREGVGYTF.

The V gene is TRBV4-2, the J gene TRBJ1-5, with TRBD1 matching 9 bases. This CDR3 spans 17 amino acids. The V gene's germline CDR1 is LGHNA and CDR2 YNFKEQ. Germline trimming cut 4 bases from V and 7 bases from J; bases unmatched to any gene: 14. The CDR3 DNA follows: TGTGCCAGCAGCCTTAACCGGGACAGGGCGAATGGACAGCCCCAGCATTTT. It encodes CASSLNRDRANGQPQHF.